This T cell receptor (beta chain) was sequenced in a study of CD8+ T cells in alopecia areata. The trim removed 7 bases at V and 8 bases at J, leaving 9 bases unmatched. CDR3 length equals 13 residues. The germline gives CDR1 SQVTM, CDR2 ANQGSEA. cDNA reverse transcribed from extracted RNA served as the sequencing template. Profiling relied on immunoSEQ multiplex PCR, and the TCRdb table lists in-frame clones only, not all of them. This table has 150,000 to 200,000 clones, roughly 66% appearing once. The clonotype comes from a human donor with alopecia areata. The source material was CD8+ T cells sorted from blood, sampled at week 0. The rearrangement joins TRBV29-1 to TRBJ2-1, with TRBD1 identical over 9 bases. The CDR3 nucleotides read TGCAGCGCTGAGGGACAGGGTGTGGATGAGCAGTTCTTC. Its protein product is CSAEGQGVDEQFF.